These 29 T cell receptor beta chains were all obtained from the same sample, sequenced in a study of control samples from healthy donors and cancer patients. Libraries were prepared by immunoSEQ multiplex PCR; TCRdb keeps only in-frame clonotypes and omits some of them. The table records about 170,000 clones, over 85% of them present only once. Sequencing used blood. All receptors come from an older woman in good health.

The CDR3 is CASSQPDSGNYGYTF. The CDR3 bases are TGCGCCAGCAGCCAACCTGACTCCGGAAACTATGGCTACACCTTC. This chain uses TRBV4-3 with TRBJ1-2, with D unresolved. With 2 bases removed from V and 2 bases from J, the gap between germline ends came to 12 bases. The CDR3 totals 15 residues. CDR1 and CDR2 (germline): LGHNA, YSLEER.

V is TRBV12-3 or TRBV12-4 and J is TRBJ1-4; D perhaps matches TRBD1 (5 bases). Trimming took off 6 bases at V and 7 bases at J, with 6 bases between the two ends. There are 11 residues in the CDR3. This CDR3 reads CASSQGEKLFF. CDR3 sequence (DNA): TGTGCCAGCAGCCAGGGTGAAAAACTGTTTTTT.

The chain uses TRBV27 and TRBJ2-7; TRBD1 aligns across 9 bases. The CDR3 is 15 residues long. From germline, CDR1 is MNHEY and CDR2 SMNVEV (reference sequence). V dropped 2 bases and J dropped 3; count of bases not matched to a gene: 5. For the CDR3, the DNA is TGTGCCAGCAGTTTAAAGGACAGGGGTTTCTACGAGCAGTACTTC. It translates to CASSLKDRGFYEQYF.

The chain couples TRBV7-9 to TRBJ2-7; D might be TRBD2 (6 bases). The CDR3 is made up of 14 amino acids. V gave up 3 bases and J gave up 3 bases, with 12 bases separating them. CDR1 SEHNR and CDR2 FQNEAQ come from the germline V gene (reference sequence). CDR3 in amino acids: CASSLEGLNYEQYF. The CDR3 DNA reads TGTGCCAGCAGCTTGGAGGGACTCAACTACGAGCAGTACTTC.

The chain carries TRBV29-1 and TRBJ1-1; 7 bases are shared with TRBD1. Germline CDR1 reads SQVTM; CDR2 reads ANQGSEA. Unmatched junction bases numbered 16, after V lost 5 bases and J lost 1 base. This CDR3 has 17 residues. The CDR3 DNA follows: TGCAGCGTTATAGCCCACAGGGGTGGTCGCTCGAACACTGAAGCTTTCTTT. It translates to CSVIAHRGGRSNTEAFF.

The V and J genes are TRBV6-2 or TRBV6-3 and TRBJ2-1; a weak D match, TRBD1 (6 bases). The germline V gene has CDR1 MNHEY and CDR2 SVGEGT. The CDR3 length is 15 residues. Trimming cost V 5 bases and J 7 bases, with 18 bases left between them. CDR3 in DNA: TGTGCCAGCAGTACAACAGGGATGGTTAAGAATGAGCAGTTCTTC. Translated, it gives CASSTTGMVKNEQFF.

The V gene is TRBV4-3, the J gene TRBJ1-2; no clear D gene. Trimming stripped 4 bases from V and 7 bases from J, with 7 bases between. This CDR3 has 11 amino acids. CDR1 is LGHNA, CDR2 YSLEER, per germline. CDR3: CASSRGRGYTF. CDR3 in DNA: TGCGCCAGCAGCCGAGGTCGTGGCTACACCTTC.

DNA for the CDR3: TGTGCCAGCAGCTTGGGGCACTTCCCTTTATACACTGAAGCTTTCTTT. Translated: CASSLGHFPLYTEAFF. The chain uses TRBV5-4 and TRBJ1-1; D is undetermined. The germline V and J ends were trimmed by 0 bases and 3 bases, with 15 bases remaining between them. The CDR3 consists of 16 residues. The germline V gene has CDR1 SGHNT and CDR2 YYREEE (reference sequence).

The chain carries TRBV5-6 and TRBJ1-1; no clear D. The CDR3 is made up of 14 amino acids. The germline V gene encodes CDR1 SGHDT and CDR2 YYEEEE. Trimming shortened V by 1 base and J by 0 bases, and 7 bases separated the two germline ends. The CDR3, as DNA: TGTGCCAGCAGCTTGTCTGGGATGAACACTGAAGCTTTCTTT. This sequence encodes CASSLSGMNTEAFF.

This clone was observed a single time. The chain uses TRBV6-2 or TRBV6-3 and TRBJ2-1; D unclear. Trimming removed 0 bases from V and 0 bases from J, with 12 bases in between. Per the germline V gene, CDR1 is MNHEY and CDR2 is SVGEGT. The CDR3 is 17 residues long. CDR3 DNA sequence: TGTGCCAGCAGTTACTCGATCCCCCTTAACTCCTACAATGAGCAGTTCTTC. This encodes CASSYSIPLNSYNEQFF.

The chain is built from TRBV6-6 and TRBJ2-5; 8 nucleotides match TRBD2. The junction had 10 bases not matched to a gene; V was cut back by 4 bases and J by 3 bases. The CDR3 totals 16 residues. Germline V gene data show CDR1 as MNHNY and CDR2 as SVGAGI (reference sequence). CDR3 loop: CASSSLIGREEETQYF. DNA for the CDR3: TGTGCCAGCAGTTCCCTCATAGGGCGGGAGGAAGAGACCCAGTACTTC.

This clone showed up just once. V usage is TRBV5-6 and J usage is TRBJ1-5, with unresolved D. Germline V gives CDR1 SGHDT, CDR2 YYEEEE. The CDR3 spans 12 residues. With 1 base removed from V and 6 bases from J, the gap between germline ends came to 5 bases. This CDR3 is CASSLYSQPQHF. CDR3 nucleotide sequence: TGTGCCAGCAGCTTGTATAGTCAGCCCCAGCATTTT.

This chain connects TRBV9 to TRBJ2-2; TRBD2 agrees at 7 bases. Per germline, CDR1 SGDLS and CDR2 YYNGEE. This CDR3 has 14 amino acids. Trimming took 2 bases from V and 7 from J; bases not matched to a gene: 5. This CDR3 is CASSVRTSGGELFF. The CDR3 DNA reads TGTGCCAGCAGCGTGAGGACTAGTGGCGGGGAGCTGTTTTTT.

V is TRBV5-1 and J is TRBJ1-3; 7 bases line up with TRBD1. Germline trimming cut 5 bases from V and 4 bases from J; bases unmatched to any gene: 12. Germline assignment: CDR1 SGHRS and CDR2 YFSETQ. This CDR3 comprises 16 residues. CDR3 sequence: CASSQGDRPTGNTIYF. CDR3 bases: TGCGCCAGCAGTCAAGGGGACAGACCCACAGGAAACACCATATATTTT.

The V call is TRBV18, the J call TRBJ1-1; D possibly corresponds to TRBD1 (6 bases). This CDR3 comprises 14 residues. V lost 3 bases and J 5 bases, leaving 13 bases between the germline ends. Germline lookup yields CDR1 KGHSH and CDR2 LQKENI. In nucleotides, the CDR3 is TGTGCCAGCTCACCGGTACAGGGAGGAACTGAAGCTTTCTTT. It encodes CASSPVQGGTEAFF.

The chain recombines TRBV19 with TRBJ1-6; no clear D gene. Trimming stripped 4 bases from V and 4 bases from J, with 8 bases between. This CDR3 contains 14 residues. The germline V gene encodes CDR1 LNHDA and CDR2 SQIVND (reference sequence). In DNA, the CDR3 is TGTGCCAGTAGTAGTCCGGGGTATAATTCACCCCTCCACTTT. Protein product: CASSSPGYNSPLHF.

This clone was seen a single time. The chain joins TRBV30 to TRBJ1-2, with a possible D match to TRBD1 (5 bases). V was shortened by 1 base and J by 4 bases, with 10 bases between the two germline ends. The length of the CDR3 is 13 residues. Germline values: CDR1 GTSNPN, CDR2 SVGIG (reference sequence). The CDR3 coding sequence is TGTGCCTGGAGTGGGACACTCCCCTATGGCTACACCTTC. Translated: CAWSGTLPYGYTF. The whole variable domain, remainder taken from reference TRBV30 and TRBJ1-2, is SQTIHQWPATLVQPVGSPLSLECTVEGTSNPNLYWYRQAAGRGLQLLFYSVGIGQISSEVPQNLSASRPQDRQFILSSKKLLLSDSGFYLCAWSGTLPYGYTFGSGTRLTVV.

This chain links TRBV7-2 with TRBJ2-2; TRBD2 aligns across 8 bases. Trimming took 2 bases from V and 1 from J; bases not matched to a gene: 3. The length of the CDR3 is 16 residues. CDR1 is SGHTA and CDR2 is FQGNSA in the germline V gene. The CDR3 nucleotides read TGTGCCAGCAGCTTAAACAGCGGGGGGAACACCGGGGAGCTGTTTTTT. Translation gives CASSLNSGGNTGELFF.

This clone is a singleton in its sample. This sequence joins TRBV18 and TRBJ1-1; D possibly corresponds to TRBD1 (5 bases). Trimming removed 6 bases from V and 10 bases from J, with 18 bases in between. The CDR3 is 13 amino acids. Looked up from germline, CDR1 is KGHSH and CDR2 is LQKENI. The CDR3 nucleotides are TGTGCCAGCTCCCCCTCAAGAGGGGTAGGAGCTTTCTTT. It is translated as CASSPSRGVGAFF. Filled out from reference TRBV18 and TRBJ1-1, the complete variable domain reads NAGVMQNPRHLVRRRGQEARLRCSPMKGHSHVYWYRQLPEEGLKFMVYLQKENIIDESGMPKERFSAEFPKEGPSILRIQQVVRGDSAAYFCASSPSRGVGAFFGQGTRLTVV.

This chain connects TRBV7-6 to TRBJ1-3, with a possible D match to TRBD1 (6 bases). Between the trimmed V and J ends, which lost 3 bases and 0 bases, there was a span of 12 bases. Germline CDR1 reads SGHVS; CDR2 reads FNYEAQ. There are 16 residues in the CDR3. The CDR3 bases are TGTGCCAGCAGCTTCACTATACAGGGCTCTGGAAACACCATATATTTT. Translating it yields CASSFTIQGSGNTIYF.

The genes are TRBV7-9 and TRBJ1-2; D remains ambiguous. V was clipped by 4 bases and J by 8 bases, with 11 bases between them. Germline loops: CDR1 SEHNR, CDR2 FQNEAQ (reference sequence). The length of the CDR3 is 12 residues. This CDR3 reads CASSSGILGYTF. The CDR3 region has the DNA TGTGCCAGCAGCTCCGGGATCTTGGGCTACACCTTC.

This clone showed up just a few times. V usage is TRBV29-1 and J usage is TRBJ2-7; D is unresolved. The CDR3 sequence is 13 residues long. V was pared by 1 base and J by 4 bases, with 11 bases between. Per germline, CDR1 SQVTM and CDR2 ANQGSEA. CDR3 sequence: CSVEGGEKYEQYF. CDR3 bases: TGCAGCGTTGAAGGTGGGGAAAAATACGAGCAGTACTTC.

Only one count was recorded for this clone. The chain joins TRBV27 to TRBJ1-5; 12 nucleotides align to TRBD1. The CDR3 totals 15 residues. CDR1 is MNHEY, CDR2 SMNVEV, per germline (reference sequence). Germline trimming cut 5 bases from V and 5 bases from J; bases unmatched to any gene: 4. The CDR3 protein is CASSPRDRGHQPQHF. The CDR3 nucleotides are TGTGCCAGCAGTCCCCGGGACAGGGGGCATCAGCCCCAGCATTTT.

The chain couples TRBV20-1 to TRBJ1-1; a weak D match, TRBD1 (6 bases). Per germline, CDR1 DFQATT and CDR2 SNEGSKA (reference sequence). This CDR3 contains 11 residues. Here the CDR3 DNA reads TGCAGAGTCAAGAGGGGGACTGAAGCTTTCTTT. Its protein is CRVKRGTEAFF.

The genes are TRBV6-5 and TRBJ1-1, with a possible D match to TRBD1 (5 bases). Trimming cost V 6 bases and J 2 bases, with 13 bases left between them. This CDR3 contains 14 residues. Germline V gene data show CDR1 as MNHEY and CDR2 as SVGAGI. CDR3 in DNA: TGTGCCAGCAGGTCTGGGGGGATTAACACTGAAGCTTTCTTT. The encoded protein is CASRSGGINTEAFF.

The rearrangement uses TRBV7-2 and TRBJ1-2; 7 bases match TRBD1. CDR3 length: 13 residues. The junction had 6 bases not matched to a gene; V was cut back by 1 base and J by 10 bases. CDR1 SGHTA and CDR2 FQGNSA come from the germline V gene. CDR3 in amino acids: CASSLEGGSDYTF. The CDR3 DNA reads as TGTGCCAGCAGCTTAGAAGGGGGCTCGGACTACACCTTC.

The chain combines TRBV30 with TRBJ2-3; 7 nucleotides align to TRBD2. J was trimmed by 1 base and V by 0 bases; bases with no gene match: 1. The CDR3 contains 14 residues. The germline V gene encodes CDR1 GTSNPN and CDR2 SVGIG (reference sequence). This chain's CDR3 is CAWSVGGGTDTQYF. DNA of the CDR3: TGTGCCTGGAGTGTTGGGGGGGGCACAGATACGCAGTATTTT.

This clone appeared a few times. The genes are TRBV6-2 or TRBV6-3 and TRBJ2-1, with 10 bases matching TRBD2. The CDR3 extends over 17 amino acids. J was trimmed by 4 bases and V by 2 bases; bases with no gene match: 8. Looked up from germline, CDR1 is MNHEY and CDR2 is SVGEGT. Here the CDR3 reads CASSYDVAGGYYNEQFF. CDR3 nucleotides: TGTGCCAGCAGTTACGATGTAGCGGGGGGTTATTACAATGAGCAGTTCTTC.

The CDR3 DNA reads as TGTGCCAGCAGCAGGGATCAGGGGGAGTGGGGCTACACCTTC. Translated, it gives CASSRDQGEWGYTF. The V call is TRBV5-6, the J call TRBJ1-2; 7 nucleotides agree with TRBD1. CDR1 is SGHDT and CDR2 is YYEEEE in the germline V gene. CDR3 length: 14 amino acids. Trimming removed 4 bases from V and 8 bases from J; junction bases left unmatched: 11.